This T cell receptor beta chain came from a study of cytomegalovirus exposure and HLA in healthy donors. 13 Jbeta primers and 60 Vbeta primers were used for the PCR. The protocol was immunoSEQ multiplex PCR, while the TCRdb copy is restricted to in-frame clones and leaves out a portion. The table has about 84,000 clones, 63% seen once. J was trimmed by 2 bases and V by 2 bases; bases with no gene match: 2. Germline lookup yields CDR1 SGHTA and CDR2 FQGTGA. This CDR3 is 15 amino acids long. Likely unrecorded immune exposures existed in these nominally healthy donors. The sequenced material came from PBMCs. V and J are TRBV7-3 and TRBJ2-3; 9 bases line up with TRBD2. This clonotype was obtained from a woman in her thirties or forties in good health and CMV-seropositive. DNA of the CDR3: TGTGCCAGCAGCTTACTAGCGGGGTACACAGATACGCAGTATTTT. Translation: CASSLLAGYTDTQYF.